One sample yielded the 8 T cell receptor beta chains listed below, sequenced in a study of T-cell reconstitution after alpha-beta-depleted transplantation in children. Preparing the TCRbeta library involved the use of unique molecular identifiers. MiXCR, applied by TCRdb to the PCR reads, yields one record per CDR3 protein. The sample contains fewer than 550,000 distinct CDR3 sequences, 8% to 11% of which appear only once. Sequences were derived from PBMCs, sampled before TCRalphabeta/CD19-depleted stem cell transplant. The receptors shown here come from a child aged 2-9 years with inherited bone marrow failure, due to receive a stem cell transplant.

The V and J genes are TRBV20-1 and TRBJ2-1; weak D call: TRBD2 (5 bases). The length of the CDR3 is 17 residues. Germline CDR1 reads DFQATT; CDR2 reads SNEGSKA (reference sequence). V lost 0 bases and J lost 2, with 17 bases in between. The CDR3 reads CSARENRGIYPYNEQFF. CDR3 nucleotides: TGCAGTGCTAGAGAAAATAGAGGGATATACCCCTACAATGAGCAGTTCTTC.

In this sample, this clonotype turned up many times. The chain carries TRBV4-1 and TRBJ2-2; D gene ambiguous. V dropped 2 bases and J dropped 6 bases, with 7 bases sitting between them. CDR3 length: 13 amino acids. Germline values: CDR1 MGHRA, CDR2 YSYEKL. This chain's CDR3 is CASSQWYPGELFF. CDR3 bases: TGCGCCAGCAGCCAATGGTATCCCGGGGAGCTGTTTTTT.

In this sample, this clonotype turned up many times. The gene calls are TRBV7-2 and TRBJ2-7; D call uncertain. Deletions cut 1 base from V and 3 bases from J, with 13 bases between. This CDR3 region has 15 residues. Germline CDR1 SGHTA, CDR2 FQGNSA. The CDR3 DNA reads TGTGCCAGCAGCTTAGTCCCCTTCTCGGGCTACGAGCAGTACTTC. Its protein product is CASSLVPFSGYEQYF.

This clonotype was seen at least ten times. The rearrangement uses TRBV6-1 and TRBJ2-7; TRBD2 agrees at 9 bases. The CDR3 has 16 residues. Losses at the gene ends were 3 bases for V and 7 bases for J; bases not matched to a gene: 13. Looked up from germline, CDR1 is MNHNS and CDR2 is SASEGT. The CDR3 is CASSDYVSGRLREQYF. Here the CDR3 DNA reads TGTGCCAGCAGTGACTACGTTAGCGGGAGATTGCGAGAGCAGTACTTC.

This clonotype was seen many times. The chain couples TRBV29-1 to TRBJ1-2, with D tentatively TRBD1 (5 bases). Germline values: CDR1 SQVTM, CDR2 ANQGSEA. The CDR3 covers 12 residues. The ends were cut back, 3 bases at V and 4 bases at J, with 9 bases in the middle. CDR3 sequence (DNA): TGCAGCGTTGAGGGGGTTAGCTATGGCTACACCTTC. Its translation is CSVEGVSYGYTF.

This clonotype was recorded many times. The CDR3 bases are TGCGCCAGCAGCCCCACGGGACAGTCACATGGCTACACCTTC. Translated, it gives CASSPTGQSHGYTF. The gene calls are TRBV5-1 and TRBJ1-2; TRBD1 agrees at 7 bases. The CDR3 is made up of 14 amino acids. J was trimmed by 6 bases and V by 4 bases; bases with no gene match: 9. Germline V gives CDR1 SGHRS, CDR2 YFSETQ.

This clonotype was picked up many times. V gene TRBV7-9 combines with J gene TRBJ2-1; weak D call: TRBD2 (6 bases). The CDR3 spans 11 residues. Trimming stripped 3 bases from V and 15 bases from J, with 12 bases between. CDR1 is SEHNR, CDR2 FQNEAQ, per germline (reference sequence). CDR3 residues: CASSLTPGRFF. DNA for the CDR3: TGTGCCAGCAGCTTGACCCCCGGGAGGTTCTTC.

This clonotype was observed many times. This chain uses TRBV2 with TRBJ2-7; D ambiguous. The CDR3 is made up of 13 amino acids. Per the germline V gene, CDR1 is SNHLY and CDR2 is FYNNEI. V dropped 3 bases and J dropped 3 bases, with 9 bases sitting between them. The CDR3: CASSDPRSYEQYF. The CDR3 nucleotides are TGTGCCAGCAGTGACCCGCGGAGCTACGAGCAGTACTTC.